One sample yielded the 25 T cell receptor beta chains listed below, sequenced in a study of OX40 agonist ivuxolimab in advanced cancers. Repertoires were generated with immunoSEQ multiplex PCR, while TCRdb's copy carries only in-frame clones and drops some. The sample has under 25,000 clones, 65% to 90% seen once. The sample here was CD4+ or CD8+ T cells sorted from blood, taken in a trial of the OX40 agonist ivuxolimab. The source is an adult with an advanced solid tumor such as melanoma, head and neck, liver or kidney cancer.

V usage is TRBV27 and J usage is TRBJ2-1, with 13 bases aligning to TRBD2. The ends lost 8 bases at V and 13 bases at J; junction bases unmatched: 11. Germline CDR1 MNHEY, CDR2 SMNVEV (reference sequence). This CDR3 has 14 residues. CDR3: CASSSGLAGDLQFF. CDR3 bases: TGTGCCAGCTCCTCAGGACTAGCGGGAGATTTACAGTTCTTC.

The V gene is TRBV13, the J gene TRBJ1-1, with a tentative D call TRBD1 (6 bases). Germline V gives CDR1 PRHDT, CDR2 FYEKMQ (reference sequence). This CDR3 comprises 13 residues. Trimming took off 8 bases at V and 1 base at J, with 11 bases between the two ends. This CDR3 reads CASAGTTNTEAFF. The CDR3, as DNA: TGTGCCAGCGCCGGGACAACGAACACTGAAGCTTTCTTT.

This rearrangement joins TRBV5-1 to TRBJ2-7; D is uncertain. Germline V gene data show CDR1 as SGHRS and CDR2 as YFSETQ. The V end was cut by 0 bases, the J end by 1 base, with 5 bases between. The CDR3 runs 13 residues. CDR3 nucleotide sequence: TGCGCCAGCAGCTTGGGACGGTCCTACGAGCAGTACTTC. This codes for CASSLGRSYEQYF.

The chain combines TRBV11-2 with TRBJ2-2; D uncertain. This CDR3 is built from 17 residues. V lost 1 base to trimming and J lost 0 bases, with 12 bases between them. CDR1 is SGHAT and CDR2 is FQNNGV in the germline V gene. CDR3 amino acids: CASSLGQRLANTGELFF. CDR3 coding DNA: TGTGCCAGCAGCTTAGGGCAGAGACTCGCGAACACCGGGGAGCTGTTTTTT.

This chain links TRBV25-1 with TRBJ2-3; no firm D call. CDR1 is MGHDK, CDR2 SYGVNS, per germline. V was cut by 5 bases and J by 7 bases, with 19 bases left in between. This CDR3 has 15 amino acids. In DNA, the CDR3 is TGTGCCAGCAGTTACCTGACGGGCCCTGTAAATACGCAGTATTTT. Translation: CASSYLTGPVNTQYF.

V and J are TRBV13 and TRBJ2-7, with 10 bases lining up with TRBD1. With 1 base clipped from V and 5 bases from J, the junction kept 8 bases outside the gene matches. This CDR3 is 16 amino acids long. Per germline, CDR1 PRHDT and CDR2 FYEKMQ (reference sequence). In nucleotides, the CDR3 is TGTGCCAGCAGCTTAGCGCCCGGGACAGGGGTCCACGAGCAGTACTTC. It encodes CASSLAPGTGVHEQYF.

CDR3: CASSLSWQGATGELFF. In nucleotides, the CDR3 is TGTGCCAGCAGTTTATCGTGGCAGGGGGCCACCGGGGAGCTGTTTTTT. The genes are TRBV27 and TRBJ2-2, with 8 bases matching TRBD1. Germline CDR1 reads MNHEY; CDR2 reads SMNVEV (reference sequence). V lost 0 bases and J lost 4; bases outside the gene matches: 4. The CDR3 length is 16 residues.

The chain is built from TRBV25-1 and TRBJ1-1, with D tentatively TRBD1 (5 bases). The CDR3 length is 13 residues. V was clipped by 3 bases and J by 8 bases, with 13 bases between them. The germline V gene has CDR1 MGHDK and CDR2 SYGVNS. The CDR3 loop is CASSEWRGQEAFF. The CDR3 coding sequence is TGTGCCAGCAGTGAGTGGAGGGGTCAGGAAGCTTTCTTT.

This chain connects TRBV4-1 to TRBJ1-1; D unclear. V lost 1 base, J lost 1 base, and 7 bases lay in between. CDR1 and CDR2 from the germline V gene are MGHRA and YSYEKL. The CDR3 runs 14 residues. The CDR3 DNA follows: TGCGCCAGCAGCCAAGTAGGTAGGAACACTGAAGCTTTCTTT. It is translated as CASSQVGRNTEAFF.

V usage is TRBV7-9 and J usage is TRBJ2-1; a weak D match, TRBD2 (5 bases). The V gene's germline CDR1 is SEHNR and CDR2 FQNEAQ (reference sequence). The CDR3 is 13 amino acids. V shed 1 base and J shed 8 bases, with 9 bases lying between them. The CDR3 spells CASSLGPRDEQFF. In nucleotides, the CDR3 is TGTGCCAGCAGCTTAGGCCCGAGGGATGAGCAGTTCTTC.

This CDR3 is CASSPNRGDGANVLTF. CDR3 DNA sequence: TGTGCCAGCTCACCAAACAGGGGCGATGGGGCCAACGTCCTGACTTTC. This sequence joins TRBV18 and TRBJ2-6; 7 bases are a match to TRBD1. The CDR3 runs to 16 residues. Per germline, CDR1 KGHSH and CDR2 LQKENI. With V trimmed by 2 bases and J by 3 bases, 4 bases remained unmatched.

J is TRBJ2-5 and V is TRBV9; D uncertain. Looked up from germline, CDR1 is SGDLS and CDR2 is YYNGEE. This CDR3 region has 12 residues. Between the trimmed V and J ends, which lost 0 bases and 3 bases, there was a span of 3 bases. The CDR3 protein is CASSVAEETQYF. DNA of the CDR3: TGTGCCAGCAGCGTAGCGGAAGAGACCCAGTACTTC.

V is TRBV11-1 and J is TRBJ1-4, with no clear D. V lost 5 bases and J lost 7, with 17 bases in between. The CDR3 covers 15 residues. Looked up from germline, CDR1 is SGHAT and CDR2 is FQDESV (reference sequence). The CDR3 reads CASSRLYEETEKLFF. Here the CDR3 DNA reads TGTGCCAGCAGCCGGCTGTACGAAGAGACTGAAAAACTGTTTTTT.

This chain links TRBV7-6 with TRBJ2-7, with TRBD2 identical over 7 bases. The J segment lost 1 base and the V segment lost 3 bases, leaving 3 bases of the junction unmatched. This CDR3 is 14 amino acids long. CDR1 and CDR2 from the germline V gene are SGHVS and FNYEAQ. Here the CDR3 DNA reads TGTGCCAGCAGCTTTGGCGGGGGTTCCTACGAGCAGTACTTC. Residues: CASSFGGGSYEQYF.

The chain is built from TRBV27 and TRBJ1-3; the match to TRBD1 covers 7 bases. Trimming at V came to 3 bases and at J to 5 bases, leaving 7 bases not matched to a gene. The CDR3 loop spans 15 amino acids. The V gene's germline CDR1 is MNHEY and CDR2 SMNVEV (reference sequence). The CDR3 DNA reads TGTGCCAGCAGTTTGCGGGCAGGGGGAAGAAACACCATATATTTT. Encoded protein: CASSLRAGGRNTIYF.

V gene TRBV7-8 combines with J gene TRBJ1-3; D is perhaps TRBD1 (6 bases). The CDR3 spans 17 residues. CDR1 is SGHVS, CDR2 FQNEAQ, per germline. V lost 2 bases to trimming and J lost 0 bases, with 14 bases between them. The CDR3 bases are TGTGCCAGCAGCTTACCTCGACAGGACATCTCTGGAAACACCATATATTTT. Protein product: CASSLPRQDISGNTIYF.

This chain uses TRBV6-4 with TRBJ2-3; D assignment may be TRBD1 or TRBD2 (5 bases each). The CDR3 is 14 amino acids. Looked up from germline, CDR1 is MRHNA and CDR2 is SNTAGT. Trimming took 6 bases from V and 2 from J, leaving 12 bases between them. CDR3 DNA sequence: TGTGCCAGCAGCGCTGGGACCTTCACAGATACGCAGTATTTT. Translating gives CASSAGTFTDTQYF.

The rearrangement links TRBV9 to TRBJ1-1, with 7 bases aligning to TRBD1. V dropped 0 bases and J dropped 3; count of bases not matched to a gene: 2. The CDR3 loop spans 14 amino acids. Germline CDR1 SGDLS, CDR2 YYNGEE. In DNA, the CDR3 is TGTGCCAGCAGCGTAGCAGGGGGGGACACTGAAGCTTTCTTT. This gives the protein CASSVAGGDTEAFF. The full variable domain, with the rest looked up from reference TRBV9 and TRBJ1-1, is DSGVTQTPKHLITATGQRVTLRCSPRSGDLSVYWYQQSLDQGLQFLIQYYNGEERAKGNILERFSAQQFPDLHSELNLSSLELGDSALYFCASSVAGGDTEAFFGQGTRLTVV.

This clone was detected only a few times. The chain combines TRBV30 with TRBJ1-1; D unresolved. Trimming stripped 1 base from V and 6 bases from J, with 9 bases between. Germline CDR1 is GTSNPN and CDR2 is SVGIG (reference sequence). This CDR3 has 12 amino acids. CDR3 sequence: CAWSAGYSEAFF. DNA of the CDR3: TGTGCCTGGAGTGCTGGATATTCTGAAGCTTTCTTT.

This chain links TRBV13 with TRBJ1-5; no clear D. CDR1 and CDR2 (germline): PRHDT, FYEKMQ (reference sequence). Trimming left V 0 bases short and J 9 bases short, with 9 bases between. CDR3 length: 13 residues. CDR3 nucleotide sequence: TGTGCCAGCAGCTTAGGGCCAGGCCGGCCCCAGCATTTT. This sequence encodes CASSLGPGRPQHF.

The rearrangement joins TRBV27 to TRBJ2-1; 9 bases are a match to TRBD2. V lost 2 bases and J lost 2; bases outside the gene matches: 4. Germline V CDR1 and CDR2: MNHEY, SMNVEV (reference sequence). The CDR3 is 16 residues long. CDR3 loop: CASSLRAGGAYNEQFF. The CDR3 bases are TGTGCCAGCAGTTTAAGAGCGGGAGGAGCCTACAATGAGCAGTTCTTC.

The chain links TRBV27 to TRBJ2-1; 7 bases are a match to TRBD2. Looked up from germline, CDR1 is MNHEY and CDR2 is SMNVEV (reference sequence). The CDR3 spans 13 residues. J lost 10 bases, V lost 5 bases, and 8 bases had no gene match. The DNA for the CDR3 is TGTGCCAGCAGTCACATGGCGGGAGACGAGCAGTTCTTC. Residues: CASSHMAGDEQFF.

This chain uses TRBV5-4 with TRBJ2-7; no definite D call. Germline values: CDR1 SGHNT, CDR2 YYREEE (reference sequence). This CDR3 comprises 13 residues. Trimming pared 2 bases from V and 2 bases from J, leaving 8 bases between. The CDR3 spells CASSFPDTYEQYF. The CDR3 coding sequence is TGTGCCAGCAGCTTCCCCGATACCTACGAGCAGTACTTC.

The chain couples TRBV27 to TRBJ2-5; TRBD2 agrees at 9 bases. The germline V gene encodes CDR1 MNHEY and CDR2 SMNVEV (reference sequence). The J segment lost 2 bases and the V segment lost 4 bases, leaving 8 bases of the junction unmatched. CDR3 length: 16 residues. CDR3 in amino acids: CASSSRGLASQETQYF. The CDR3 DNA reads as TGTGCCAGCAGTTCACGCGGACTAGCGTCACAAGAGACCCAGTACTTC.

This chain links TRBV2 with TRBJ1-3, with a tentative D call TRBD1 (6 bases). Trimming pared 8 bases from V and 0 bases from J, leaving 14 bases between. Germline V lookup: CDR1 SNHLY, CDR2 FYNNEI. The CDR3 length is 15 residues. The CDR3 sequence is CASGGPLSSGNTIYF. CDR3 sequence (DNA): TGTGCCAGCGGGGGGCCCTTGAGCTCTGGAAACACCATATATTTT.